These T cell receptor beta chains were read from a single sample in a study of blood T cell repertoires in COVID-19. Here immunoSEQ multiplex PCR was the method, and the copy in TCRdb shows in-frame clones only, minus some. This sample has about 170,000 clones, with around nine tenths found just once. Sequencing used peripheral blood. These receptors all stem from an elderly woman with COVID-19, enrolled during active disease. Each CDR3 is given with its conserved first and last residue. The D gene is left open where the match is weak. The listing skips clone size in some rows; elsewhere it reads once, few, many or a size class.

j_gene: TRBJ2-1; v_gene: TRBV5-6; d_gene: TRBD2; abundance: NA; CDR3aa: CASSLARAGGDISYNEQFF; CDR3nt: TGTGCCAGCAGCTTGGCGAGAGCGGGAGGGGATATCTCCTACAATGAGCAGTTCTTC
j_gene: TRBJ2-2; v_gene: TRBV19; d_gene: NA; abundance: NA; CDR3aa: CASSPMGGGAAGELFF; CDR3nt: TGTGCCAGTAGCCCTATGGGGGGGGGCGCCGCCGGGGAGCTGTTTTTT
j_gene: TRBJ2-1; v_gene: TRBV7-9; d_gene: NA; abundance: NA; CDR3aa: CASSYREIISYNEQFF; CDR3nt: TGTGCCAGCAGCTACAGGGAAATAATATCCTACAATGAGCAGTTCTTC
j_gene: TRBJ2-2; v_gene: TRBV18; d_gene: NA; abundance: NA; CDR3aa: CASSPQSISEANTGELFF; CDR3nt: TGTGCCAGCTCACCACAAAGTATAAGCGAGGCGAACACCGGGGAGCTGTTTTTT
j_gene: TRBJ2-7; v_gene: TRBV6-2/TRBV6-3; d_gene: NA; abundance: NA; CDR3aa: CASSYSIYEQYF; CDR3nt: TGTGCCAGCAGTTACTCCATCTACGAGCAGTACTTC
j_gene: TRBJ2-5; v_gene: TRBV28; d_gene: NA; abundance: NA; CDR3aa: CASTRPGLQETQYF; CDR3nt: TGTGCCAGCACCCGCCCAGGGCTCCAAGAGACCCAGTACTTC
j_gene: TRBJ2-7; v_gene: TRBV6-6; d_gene: TRBD2; abundance: NA; CDR3aa: CASKAGESYSEQYF; CDR3nt: TGTGCCAGCAAGGCGGGAGAAAGCTACTCCGAGCAGTACTTC
j_gene: TRBJ2-7; v_gene: TRBV9; d_gene: TRBD2; abundance: NA; CDR3aa: CASSPRWGGTSYEQYF; CDR3nt: TGTGCCAGCAGCCCCAGATGGGGGGGAACCTCCTACGAGCAGTACTTC
j_gene: TRBJ1-3; v_gene: TRBV28; d_gene: TRBD1; abundance: once; CDR3aa: CASSDGTAGNTIYF; CDR3nt: TGTGCCAGCAGTGACGGGACAGCCGGAAACACCATATATTTT
j_gene: TRBJ2-1; v_gene: TRBV11-3; d_gene: TRBD2; abundance: NA; CDR3aa: CASSLAGAGGWNEQFF; CDR3nt: TGTGCCAGCAGCTTAGCTGGGGCGGGAGGGTGGAATGAGCAGTTCTTC
j_gene: TRBJ1-1; v_gene: TRBV24-1; d_gene: NA; abundance: NA; CDR3aa: CATSAGGSREAFF; CDR3nt: TGTGCCACCAGTGCTGGGGGGAGCCGTGAAGCTTTCTTT